This T cell receptor beta chain is drawn from a study of blood T cell repertoires in COVID-19. On the study more broadly: Some COVID-19 samples were acute and others convalescent; all came from the United States, Italy and Spain.

Only in-frame clones appear in the TCRdb table, and some are missing; sequencing was by immunoSEQ multiplex PCR. Among under 350,000 clones listed, roughly 85% were seen once. The CDR3 runs to 18 residues. CDR1 is KGHDR, CDR2 SFDVKD, per germline. V was shortened by 4 bases and J by 1 base, with 21 bases between the two germline ends. This TCR came from a human donor in a cohort sampled during active COVID-19. The rearrangement uses TRBV24-1 and TRBJ1-2; D might be TRBD1 (6 bases). Sequencing was carried out using peripheral blood. DNA of the CDR3: TGTGCCACCAGTGACGATACAACAGGGAGTTCCCATAACTATGGCTACACCTTC. It yields the protein CATSDDTTGSSHNYGYTF.